This T cell receptor beta chain is from a study of T cell repertoires in cytomegalovirus infection. About the study: Use of recently identified HLA-C-restricted and well-studied HLA-B-restricted CMV epitopes was part of the study.

The V gene end was trimmed by 3 bases and the J gene end by 5 bases; junction bases not matched to a gene: 12. The V gene's germline CDR1 is SGHVS and CDR2 FNYEAQ. The CDR3 runs 17 residues. MiXCR was run by TCRdb on the reads, yielding one entry per CDR3 protein. In the table there are about 310,000 distinct CDR3 sequences, around 25% of which are singletons. This clonotype was seen at least ten times. As yet, its antigen is unknown. The sample in question was cultured PBMCs, obtained from culture after CMV antigen stimulation. The clonotype was recovered from a human donor in good health (CMV status not recorded). Some clones in this sample may be carry-over from other donors' samples. The chain couples TRBV7-6 to TRBJ2-7, with 11 positions matching TRBD1. The CDR3 DNA sequence: TGTGCCAGCAGCTTCCTTGCGGGACAGGGGGGTCCAAACGAGCAGTACTTC. Translated: CASSFLAGQGGPNEQYF.